These 20 T cell receptor beta chains share one sample of origin, sequenced in a study of blood T cell repertoires in COVID-19. Measured with immunoSEQ multiplex PCR; TCRdb has only the in-frame clones, and not every one. The sample records roughly 280,000 clones, roughly 85% being singletons. The sequencing input was peripheral blood. The receptors originated from a woman in her 70s with acute or convalescent COVID-19.

In its sample, this clone was seen a few times. This chain links TRBV27 with TRBJ1-2; 8 positions match TRBD1. This CDR3 has 15 amino acids. The V segment lost 3 bases and the J segment 6 bases; nucleotides outside the gene matches: 9. Germline loops: CDR1 MNHEY, CDR2 SMNVEV (reference sequence). The CDR3, as DNA: TGTGCCAGCAGTTTTAGAGGACAGGGAAAGGATGGCTACACCTTC. Protein product: CASSFRGQGKDGYTF.

CDR3 in amino acids: CASSLSGYGYTF. In DNA form, the CDR3 reads TGTGCCAGCAGCTTAAGCGGCTATGGCTACACCTTC. V gene TRBV7-3 combines with J gene TRBJ1-2; D remains ambiguous. Trimming pared 1 base from V and 4 bases from J, leaving 4 bases between. The CDR3 runs 12 residues. Per the germline V gene, CDR1 is SGHTA and CDR2 is FQGTGA.

The CDR3, as DNA: TGTGCCAGTAGGTGGGACAGGAATGAAAAACTGTTTTTT. Translated, it gives CASRWDRNEKLFF. V and J are TRBV19 and TRBJ1-4; TRBD1 agrees at 8 bases. Germline V gives CDR1 LNHDA, CDR2 SQIVND (reference sequence). V trimming: 6 bases; J trimming: 5 bases; junction bases outside the gene matches: 2. The CDR3 is 13 residues long.

CDR3 coding DNA: TGCGCCAGCAGCGTCAGGGGAACAGGGCAGGCAGATACGCAGTATTTT. Its translation is CASSVRGTGQADTQYF. The rearrangement joins TRBV5-1 to TRBJ2-3; a possible D gene is TRBD1 (6 bases). Trimming stripped 4 bases from V and 4 bases from J, with 19 bases between. The CDR3 totals 16 residues. Germline V lookup: CDR1 SGHRS, CDR2 YFSETQ.

The J gene is TRBJ2-5, the V gene TRBV5-5; 12 positions match TRBD2. The germline V gene has CDR1 SGHKS and CDR2 YYEKEE (reference sequence). V shed 4 bases and J 1 base; nucleotides not matched to a gene: 5. The CDR3 has 16 amino acids. The CDR3 DNA is TGTGCCAGCAGCCTTGCACTAGCGGGGGGCCAAGAGACCCAGTACTTC. Amino acid sequence: CASSLALAGGQETQYF.

V gene TRBV6-5 combines with J gene TRBJ2-7, with 7 bases lining up with TRBD1. CDR1 is MNHEY and CDR2 is SVGAGI in the germline V gene. V was clipped by 7 bases and J by 0 bases; unmatched bases: 6. The CDR3 sequence is 14 residues long. CDR3 protein: CASTAGTASYEQYF. The DNA for the CDR3 is TGTGCCAGCACCGCTGGGACAGCCTCCTACGAGCAGTACTTC.

The chain has TRBV3-1 (or the pseudogene TRBV3-2) and TRBJ2-1; 8 nucleotides align to TRBD2. Trimming at V came to 0 bases and at J to 4 bases, leaving 11 bases not matched to a gene. CDR3 length: 18 amino acids. Germline values: CDR1 LGHDT, CDR2 YNNKEL (reference sequence). DNA of the CDR3: TGTGCCAGCAGCCAAGATGGAACTGTGGCTAGCGGGTACAATGAGCAGTTCTTC. Protein product: CASSQDGTVASGYNEQFF.

The V gene is TRBV11-3, the J gene TRBJ2-1; 8 nucleotides align to TRBD1. J was trimmed by 5 bases and V by 0 bases; bases with no gene match: 6. Germline-derived CDR1 and CDR2 are SGHNT and YENEEA. The CDR3 is 16 residues long. CDR3: CASSLDGGQAHNEQFF. CDR3 sequence (DNA): TGTGCCAGCAGCTTAGACGGGGGACAGGCCCACAATGAGCAGTTCTTC.

This clone was seen only once. The gene calls are TRBV11-2 and TRBJ2-7; D call uncertain. This CDR3 comprises 13 residues. Germline V gene lookup returns CDR1 SGHAT and CDR2 FQNNGV. V was pared by 5 bases and J by 5 bases, with 13 bases between. CDR3: CASSQEPIDEQYF. CDR3 coding DNA: TGTGCCAGCAGCCAAGAACCTATTGACGAGCAGTACTTC.

This sequence joins TRBV12-3 or TRBV12-4 and TRBJ1-4; no clear D gene. The length of the CDR3 is 13 residues. Deletions cut 3 bases from V and 4 bases from J, with 6 bases between. Here the CDR3 DNA reads TGTGCCAGCAGTTTGGGCGTTAATGAAAAACTGTTTTTT. Translated: CASSLGVNEKLFF.

This clone was counted a few times. The rearrangement joins TRBV7-9 to TRBJ1-1; D not certain. There are 12 residues in the CDR3. Per germline, CDR1 SEHNR and CDR2 FQNEAQ (reference sequence). V was clipped by 8 bases and J by 5 bases, with 12 bases between them. The DNA of the CDR3 is TGTGCCAGCGGCCGGGAAGTGACTGAAGCTTTCTTT. Its protein product is CASGREVTEAFF.

This chain uses TRBV4-1 with TRBJ1-4; perhaps TRBD1 as D (5 bases). Trimming removed 0 bases from V and 6 bases from J, with 14 bases in between. CDR1 is MGHRA, CDR2 YSYEKL, per germline. There are 16 residues in the CDR3. The CDR3 bases are TGCGCCAGCAGCCAAGATTTCAGTGGGGGGTATGAAAAACTGTTTTTT. Translation: CASSQDFSGGYEKLFF.

Points on this clone: Other nucleotide sequences from this sample produce the same CDR3. The chain joins TRBV3-1 (or the pseudogene TRBV3-2) to TRBJ1-5; TRBD1 might be the D (6 bases). The ends were cut back, 1 base at V and 6 bases at J, with 7 bases in the middle. Germline assignment: CDR1 LGHDT and CDR2 YNNKEL (reference sequence). This CDR3 is 13 amino acids long. The CDR3: CASSQGGGQPQHF. In nucleotides, the CDR3 is TGTGCCAGCAGCCAAGGAGGGGGTCAGCCCCAGCATTTT.

The rearrangement uses TRBV28 and TRBJ1-2, with TRBD1 as a possible D gene (5 bases). The V and J ends lost 3 bases and 5 bases respectively, with 22 bases between them. Germline CDR1 is MDHEN and CDR2 is SYDVKM. The CDR3 has 17 amino acids. This CDR3 reads CASSLGRRGRGGYGYTF. DNA for the CDR3: TGTGCCAGCAGTTTGGGACGTAGGGGCCGGGGAGGGTATGGCTACACCTTC.

This clone came up once. The chain employs TRBV10-3 and TRBJ2-3; weak D call: TRBD2 (7 bases). V was pared by 6 bases and J by 0 bases, with 13 bases between. There are 15 residues in the CDR3. The germline V gene has CDR1 ENHRY and CDR2 SYGVKD. The CDR3 sequence: CAISREGGSTDTQYF. For the CDR3, the DNA is TGTGCCATCAGCAGGGAGGGGGGCAGCACAGATACGCAGTATTTT.

This rearrangement joins TRBV6-5 to TRBJ1-6; TRBD1 matches 9 bases. V trimming: 7 bases; J trimming: 6 bases; junction bases outside the gene matches: 4. Per germline, CDR1 MNHEY and CDR2 SVGAGI. This CDR3 is built from 14 residues. Here the CDR3 reads CASTLGQGNSPLHF. The DNA of the CDR3 is TGTGCCAGCACCCTGGGACAGGGTAATTCACCCCTCCACTTT.

In DNA form, the CDR3 reads TGCAGTGCTAGTCTGCGGCGGGGAGGAGAGACCCAGTACTTC. Protein: CSASLRRGGETQYF. V usage is TRBV20-1 and J usage is TRBJ2-5; D perhaps matches TRBD2 (6 bases). The CDR3 sequence is 14 residues long. The germline V and J ends were trimmed by 3 bases and 4 bases, with 15 bases remaining between them. Germline loops: CDR1 DFQATT, CDR2 SNEGSKA (reference sequence).

Notes on this clone: A read error may account for a junction end that differs from germline. The gene calls are TRBV6-2 or TRBV6-3 and TRBJ1-3; no reliable D call. CDR1 and CDR2 (germline): MNHEY, SVGEGT. CDR3 length equals 15 residues. The CDR3 bases are TGTGCCAGCAGCTACTCCTTTCTGAGGAGAAACACCATATATTTT. Translation gives CASSYSFLRRNTIYF.

This rearrangement joins TRBV19 to TRBJ2-1; 9 bases fit TRBD2. The junction had 7 bases not matched to a gene; V was cut back by 4 bases and J by 9 bases. Germline CDR1 is LNHDA and CDR2 is SQIVND (reference sequence). The CDR3 covers 14 residues. CDR3 nucleotides: TGTGCCAGTAGTAACAGCGGGGGGCATGGTGAGCAGTTCTTC. This gives the protein CASSNSGGHGEQFF.

This clone has a handful of counts. The chain has TRBV19 and TRBJ2-5, with TRBD1 matching over 8 bases. Per the germline V gene, CDR1 is LNHDA and CDR2 is SQIVND (reference sequence). The CDR3 sequence is 14 residues long. Trimming took 6 bases from V and 4 from J; bases not matched to a gene: 7. CDR3 in DNA: TGTGCCAGTAGCCCGGACAGGGTAAGAGAGACCCAGTACTTC. It specifies CASSPDRVRETQYF. Filled out from reference TRBV19 and TRBJ2-5, the complete variable domain reads DGGITQSPKYLFRKEGQNVTLSCEQNLNHDAMYWYRQDPGQGLRLIYYSQIVNDFQKGDIAEGYSVSREKKESFPLTVTSAQKNPTAFYLCASSPDRVRETQYFGPGTRLLVL.